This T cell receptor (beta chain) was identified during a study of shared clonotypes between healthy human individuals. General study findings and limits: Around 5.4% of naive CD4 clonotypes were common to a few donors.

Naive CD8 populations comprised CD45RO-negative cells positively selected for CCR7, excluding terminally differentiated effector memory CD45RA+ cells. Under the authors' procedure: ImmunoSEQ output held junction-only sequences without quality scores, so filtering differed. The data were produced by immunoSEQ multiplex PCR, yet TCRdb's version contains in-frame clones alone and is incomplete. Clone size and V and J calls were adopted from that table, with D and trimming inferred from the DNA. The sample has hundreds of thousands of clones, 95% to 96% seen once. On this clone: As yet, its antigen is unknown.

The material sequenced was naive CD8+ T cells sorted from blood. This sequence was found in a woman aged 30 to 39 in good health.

CDR3 bases: TGCGCCAGCAGCCAAGATGGGGACGGGGGACTTGAAAAACTGTTTTTT. Its translation: CASSQDGDGGLEKLFF. The V call is TRBV4-1, the J call TRBJ1-4; TRBD1 is a possible D gene (5 bases). Trimming cost V 0 bases and J 7 bases, with 15 bases left between them. CDR1 MGHRA and CDR2 YSYEKL come from the germline V gene. The CDR3 totals 16 residues.